This T cell receptor beta chain was recorded in a study of shared clonotypes between healthy human individuals. Study-wide results and caveats: Despite large depth, sorted-subset datasets appeared incompletely sequenced.

Some clones are missing from TCRdb's copy, which holds only in-frame ones; the method was immunoSEQ multiplex PCR. The repertoire consists of approximately 97,000 clones, with around 67% occurring once and the leading ten covering 35% to 55%. A remark on this clone: What it binds is not known.

This CDR3 comprises 12 residues. Germline CDR1 is SEHNR and CDR2 is FQNEAQ (reference sequence). V lost 2 bases to trimming and J lost 7 bases, with 9 bases between them. This clonotype was obtained from a man aged 25-45 years in good health. The chain employs TRBV7-9 and TRBJ2-7; tentatively, D is TRBD2 (6 bases). Sequencing was carried out using memory CD8+ T cells sorted from blood. As to subset: CD45RO+ cells pooled with CCR7-negative TemRA cells. The CDR3 DNA sequence: TGTGCCAGCAGCTTACAGGGAGGTGAGCAGTACTTC. It translates to CASSLQGGEQYF.